Following are 15 T cell receptor beta chains from one sample sequenced in a study of blood T cell repertoires in COVID-19. The protocol was immunoSEQ multiplex PCR, while the TCRdb copy is restricted to in-frame clones and leaves out a portion. Here the sample spans 150,000 to 200,000 clones, 75% to 85% being singletons. Sequenced material: peripheral blood. The receptors originated from a woman over 75 with COVID-19, enrolled during active disease.

This chain links TRBV27 with TRBJ2-3; 10 bases fit TRBD1. The CDR3 contains 17 residues. J lost 0 bases, V lost 6 bases, and 9 bases had no gene match. The germline V gene has CDR1 MNHEY and CDR2 SMNVEV (reference sequence). CDR3 region: CASRRDRGVSSTDTQYF. DNA for the CDR3: TGTGCCAGCAGGAGGGACAGGGGAGTCTCTAGCACAGATACGCAGTATTTT.

The genes are TRBV3-1 (or the pseudogene TRBV3-2) and TRBJ1-2, with 10 bases matching TRBD1. The V and J ends lost 3 bases and 4 bases, in that order; junction bases with no gene match: 5. Germline values: CDR1 LGHDT, CDR2 YNNKEL (reference sequence). This CDR3 has 15 residues. Written as DNA, the CDR3 is TGTGCCAGCAGCCAGGAGGACAGGGGGGGCTATGGCTACACCTTC. This gives the protein CASSQEDRGGYGYTF.

Written as DNA, the CDR3 is TGTGCCAGCTCACCACCCCGACAGGAAGCTTTCTTT. Amino acid sequence: CASSPPRQEAFF. J is TRBJ1-1 and V is TRBV18, with a possible D match to TRBD1 (5 bases). V lost 0 bases and J 8 bases, leaving 7 bases between the germline ends. This CDR3 has 12 amino acids. Germline CDR1 reads KGHSH; CDR2 reads LQKENI. Drawing the rest from reference TRBV18 and TRBJ1-1, the complete variable domain is NAGVMQNPRHLVRRRGQEARLRCSPMKGHSHVYWYRQLPEEGLKFMVYLQKENIIDESGMPKERFSAEFPKEGPSILRIQQVVRGDSAAYFCASSPPRQEAFFGQGTRLTVV.

V and J are TRBV14 and TRBJ1-5; D gene uncertain. From germline, CDR1 is SGHDN and CDR2 FVKESK. The CDR3 length is 13 residues. Trimming stripped 3 bases from V and 0 bases from J, with 3 bases between. CDR3 region: CASSQSSNQPQHF. CDR3 DNA: TGTGCCAGCAGCCAGAGTAGCAATCAGCCCCAGCATTTT.

In nucleotides, the CDR3 is TGTGCCAGCAGTGAGGGGACAGGGGTTTACAATGAGCAGTTCTTC. It translates to CASSEGTGVYNEQFF. This rearrangement joins TRBV6-1 to TRBJ2-1; 10 nucleotides match TRBD1. The CDR3 totals 15 residues. Germline V CDR1 and CDR2: MNHNS, SASEGT. Germline trimming cut 3 bases from V and 4 bases from J; bases unmatched to any gene: 3.

The chain couples TRBV7-8 to TRBJ1-6; 9 bases are shared with TRBD1. V lost 2 bases and J lost 10; bases outside the gene matches: 12. Germline assignment: CDR1 SGHVS and CDR2 FQNEAQ. The CDR3 consists of 17 residues. CDR3 residues: CASSLRGVGTGQSPLHF. DNA for the CDR3: TGTGCCAGCAGCTTAAGGGGGGTAGGGACAGGGCAATCACCCCTCCACTTT.

J is TRBJ1-5 and V is TRBV2, with a tentative D call TRBD1 (6 bases). In germline, CDR1 is SNHLY, CDR2 FYNNEI. The V gene lost 1 base and the J gene lost 1 base, with 11 bases spanning the gap. CDR3 size: 16 residues. In DNA form, the CDR3 reads TGTGCCAGCAGTGAAGAGGCAGGGGTAAGCAATCAGCCCCAGCATTTT. Amino acid sequence: CASSEEAGVSNQPQHF.

The chain links TRBV29-1 to TRBJ2-5, with a tentative D call TRBD2 (5 bases). V lost 7 bases, J lost 4 bases, and 13 bases lay in between. The CDR3 is 12 amino acids. Germline assignment: CDR1 SQVTM and CDR2 ANQGSEA. This CDR3 reads CSARTAGETQYF. Written as DNA, the CDR3 is TGCAGCGCAAGGACGGCGGGAGAGACCCAGTACTTC.

The table lists this clone with a count of one. The chain combines TRBV2 with TRBJ1-5; D not resolved. CDR1 SNHLY and CDR2 FYNNEI come from the germline V gene. V lost 1 base and J lost 5, with 12 bases in between. The CDR3 runs to 15 residues. CDR3 region: CASSEETGLDQPQHF. CDR3 in DNA: TGTGCCAGCAGTGAAGAGACCGGGTTAGATCAGCCCCAGCATTTT.

The chain links TRBV19 to TRBJ1-2; TRBD1 aligns across 8 bases. CDR3 size: 16 residues. V shed 4 bases, J shed 3 bases, and the junction held 10 bases outside the gene matches. CDR1 LNHDA and CDR2 SQIVND come from the germline V gene (reference sequence). The CDR3 sequence: CASSRPDGGQDYGYTF. The CDR3 nucleotides are TGTGCCAGTAGTAGACCGGACGGGGGACAGGACTATGGCTACACCTTC.

The V call is TRBV25-1, the J call TRBJ1-5; TRBD1 aligns across 8 bases. CDR1 MGHDK and CDR2 SYGVNS come from the germline V gene. The CDR3 is 13 residues long. V shed 4 bases and J 6 bases; nucleotides not matched to a gene: 2. The CDR3 nucleotides read TGTGCCAGCAGTGCAGGGGGCTTTCAGCCCCAGCATTTT. Its translation is CASSAGGFQPQHF.

The chain joins TRBV7-2 to TRBJ2-7, with 10 bases that match TRBD2. In germline, CDR1 is SGHTA, CDR2 FQGNSA. The CDR3 has 14 residues. The trim removed 5 bases at V and 2 bases at J, leaving 3 bases unmatched. The DNA of the CDR3 is TGTGCCAGCAGCCTCGGGACTAGCGCCTACGAGCAGTACTTC. As protein: CASSLGTSAYEQYF.

This clone turned up a few times. V and J are TRBV5-1 and TRBJ2-5; a weak D match, TRBD1 (5 bases). Trimming cost V 4 bases and J 4 bases, with 11 bases left between them. Germline V lookup: CDR1 SGHRS, CDR2 YFSETQ. CDR3 length equals 13 residues. CDR3 DNA: TGCGCCAGCAGCGCCAGGGTTGGAGAGACCCAGTACTTC. The encoded protein is CASSARVGETQYF.

CDR3 in DNA: TGCGCCAGCAGCCAAGATGGGCTGATCTCCTACGAGCAGTACTTC. Translation: CASSQDGLISYEQYF. J is TRBJ2-7 and V is TRBV4-1, with D uncertain. Germline V gene lookup returns CDR1 MGHRA and CDR2 YSYEKL. This CDR3 is built from 15 residues. The V end lost 0 bases, the J end lost 0 bases, and 9 bases lay between the germline ends.

The chain links TRBV5-1 to TRBJ2-3, with 10 bases matching TRBD2. J gave up 4 bases and V 4 bases, and 3 bases lay outside the gene matches. Germline V gene data show CDR1 as SGHRS and CDR2 as YFSETQ. This CDR3 spans 14 amino acids. DNA for the CDR3: TGCGCCAGCAGCCCAGCGGGGGGGGCAGATACGCAGTATTTT. Translating gives CASSPAGGADTQYF.